Sequencing of this T cell receptor (beta chain) was carried out in a study of T cells after yellow fever vaccination. Using its own MiXCR run on the 5' RACE reads, TCRdb lists one record per CDR3 protein. The sample lists about 340,000 distinct CDR3 sequences; around 13% were seen once. This clonotype turned up a few times. This CDR3 contains 15 residues. V was clipped by 1 base and J by 7 bases, with 14 bases between them. Germline V CDR1 and CDR2: SGHTA, FQGNSA. This sample comprised CD4+ T cells sorted from PBMCs, obtained 15 days after the yellow fever booster vaccination. The J gene is TRBJ2-1, the V gene TRBV7-2; D may correspond to TRBD1 or TRBD2 (6 bases each). This clonotype was obtained from a man aged 18-30 years who received the YFV17D yellow fever vaccine. The CDR3 DNA reads as TGTGCCAGCAGCTTAGGAGGGGGGCGTTGGAATGAGCAGTTCTTC. Translation: CASSLGGGRWNEQFF.